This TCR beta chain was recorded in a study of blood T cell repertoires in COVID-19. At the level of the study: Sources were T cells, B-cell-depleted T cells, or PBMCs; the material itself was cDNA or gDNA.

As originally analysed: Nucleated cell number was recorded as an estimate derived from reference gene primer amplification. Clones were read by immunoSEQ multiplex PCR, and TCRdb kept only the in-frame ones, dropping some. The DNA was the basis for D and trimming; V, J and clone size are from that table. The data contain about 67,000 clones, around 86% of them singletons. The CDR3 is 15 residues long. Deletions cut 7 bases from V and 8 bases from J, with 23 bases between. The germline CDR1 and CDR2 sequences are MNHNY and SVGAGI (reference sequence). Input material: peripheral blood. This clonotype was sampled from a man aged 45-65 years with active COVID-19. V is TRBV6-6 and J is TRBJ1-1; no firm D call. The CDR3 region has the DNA TGTGCCAGCACCGGTAGGGATCAGGCTCGGAGGGAAGCTTTCTTT. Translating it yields CASTGRDQARREAFF.